Listed here is a single T cell receptor (beta chain). The data are from a study of blood T cell repertoires in COVID-19. About the research overall: T cells, B-cell-depleted T cells, or PBMCs provided the cDNA or gDNA that served as material.

The CDR3 has 14 amino acids. CDR1 is SQVTM and CDR2 is ANQGSEA in the germline V gene. With V trimmed by 7 bases and J by 0 bases, 5 bases remained unmatched. Sequencing was performed with immunoSEQ multiplex PCR; in TCRdb, only in-frame clones are kept and a portion is missing. The data hold about 48,000 clones, with more than 75% observed a single time. The receptor was isolated from a woman aged 55-69 years with acute or convalescent COVID-19. The genes are TRBV29-1 and TRBJ1-1; 10 nucleotides match TRBD1. Sequencing was done on a sample of peripheral blood. CDR3 amino acids: CSAGQGGMNTEAFF. In nucleotides, the CDR3 is TGCAGCGCTGGACAGGGGGGGATGAACACTGAAGCTTTCTTT.